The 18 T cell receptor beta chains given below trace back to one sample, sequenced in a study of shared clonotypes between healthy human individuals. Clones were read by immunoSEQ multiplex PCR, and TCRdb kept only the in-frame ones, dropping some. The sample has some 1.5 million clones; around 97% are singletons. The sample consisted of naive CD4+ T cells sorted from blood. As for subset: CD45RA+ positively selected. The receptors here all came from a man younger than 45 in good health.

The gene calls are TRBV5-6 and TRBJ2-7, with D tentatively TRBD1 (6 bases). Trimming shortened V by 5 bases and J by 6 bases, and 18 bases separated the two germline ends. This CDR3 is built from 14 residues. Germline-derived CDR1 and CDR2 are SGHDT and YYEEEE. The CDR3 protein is CASRPWAGVFEQYF. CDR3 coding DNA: TGTGCCAGCAGACCCTGGGCAGGGGTATTCGAGCAGTACTTC.

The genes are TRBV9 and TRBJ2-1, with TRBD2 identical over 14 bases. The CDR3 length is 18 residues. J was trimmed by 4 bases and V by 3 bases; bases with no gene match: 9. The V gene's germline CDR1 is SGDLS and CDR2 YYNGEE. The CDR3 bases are TGTGCCAGCAGCGCCCGAACCGGGACTAGCGGGAGATACAATGAGCAGTTCTTC. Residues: CASSARTGTSGRYNEQFF.

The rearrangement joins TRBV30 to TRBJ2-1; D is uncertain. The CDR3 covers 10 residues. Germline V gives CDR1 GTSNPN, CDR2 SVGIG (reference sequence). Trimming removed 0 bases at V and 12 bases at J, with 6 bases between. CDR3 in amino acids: CAWSVGLQFF. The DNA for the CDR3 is TGTGCCTGGAGTGTGGGCCTGCAGTTCTTC. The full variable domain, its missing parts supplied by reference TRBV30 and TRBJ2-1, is SQTIHQWPATLVQPVGSPLSLECTVEGTSNPNLYWYRQAAGRGLQLLFYSVGIGQISSEVPQNLSASRPQDRQFILSSKKLLLSDSGFYLCAWSVGLQFFGPGTRLTVL.

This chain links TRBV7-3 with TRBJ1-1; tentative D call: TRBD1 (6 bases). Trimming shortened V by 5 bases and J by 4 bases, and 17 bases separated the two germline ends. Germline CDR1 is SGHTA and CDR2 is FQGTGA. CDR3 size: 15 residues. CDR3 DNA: TGTGCCAGCAGCCCTCGTGGGGGCAGGGGCACTGAAGCTTTCTTT. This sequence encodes CASSPRGGRGTEAFF.

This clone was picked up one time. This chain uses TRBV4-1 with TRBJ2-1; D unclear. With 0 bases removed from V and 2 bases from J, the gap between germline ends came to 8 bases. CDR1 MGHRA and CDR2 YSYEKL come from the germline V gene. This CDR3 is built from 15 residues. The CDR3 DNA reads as TGCGCCAGCAGCCAAGATGGGGTACCCTACAATGAGCAGTTCTTC. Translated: CASSQDGVPYNEQFF.

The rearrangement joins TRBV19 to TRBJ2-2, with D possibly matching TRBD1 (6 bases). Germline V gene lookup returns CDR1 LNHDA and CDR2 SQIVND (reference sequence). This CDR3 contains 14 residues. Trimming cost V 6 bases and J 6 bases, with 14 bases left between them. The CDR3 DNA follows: TGTGCCAGTAGCACAGGGCGATTGTCCGGGGAGCTGTTTTTT. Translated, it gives CASSTGRLSGELFF.

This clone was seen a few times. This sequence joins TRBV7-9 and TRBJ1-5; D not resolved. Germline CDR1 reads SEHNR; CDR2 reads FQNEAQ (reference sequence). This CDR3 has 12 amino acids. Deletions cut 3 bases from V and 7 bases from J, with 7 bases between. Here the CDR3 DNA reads TGTGCCAGCAGCTTTGATGTCCAGCCCCAGCATTTT. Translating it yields CASSFDVQPQHF.

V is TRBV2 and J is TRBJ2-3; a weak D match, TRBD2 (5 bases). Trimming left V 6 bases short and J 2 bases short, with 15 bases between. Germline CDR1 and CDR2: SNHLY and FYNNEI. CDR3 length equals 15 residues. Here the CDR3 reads CASRELGVYTDTQYF. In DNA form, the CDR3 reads TGTGCCAGCAGGGAGTTGGGAGTATACACAGATACGCAGTATTTT.

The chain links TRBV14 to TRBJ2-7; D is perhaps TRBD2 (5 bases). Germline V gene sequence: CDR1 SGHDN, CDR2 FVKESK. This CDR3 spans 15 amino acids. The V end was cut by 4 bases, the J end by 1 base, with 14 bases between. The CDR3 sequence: CASSRASGFSYEQYF. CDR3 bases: TGTGCCAGCAGCCGAGCCTCGGGATTTTCCTACGAGCAGTACTTC.

CDR3 DNA sequence: TGTGCCAGTACCTACACAGGCACCCTCGAGGGCTACACCTTC. Its translation is CASTYTGTLEGYTF. The rearrangement joins TRBV19 to TRBJ1-2; TRBD1 might be the D (5 bases). V lost 7 bases, J lost 8 bases, and 20 bases lay in between. The CDR3 runs 14 residues. Germline V gene sequence: CDR1 LNHDA, CDR2 SQIVND (reference sequence).

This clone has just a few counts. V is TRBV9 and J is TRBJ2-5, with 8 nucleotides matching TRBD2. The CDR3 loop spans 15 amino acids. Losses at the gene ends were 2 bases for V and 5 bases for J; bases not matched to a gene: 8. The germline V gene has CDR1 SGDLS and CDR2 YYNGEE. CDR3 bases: TGTGCCAGCAGCGTGAGCGGGGGAGCTTTGGAGACCCAGTACTTC. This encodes CASSVSGGALETQYF.

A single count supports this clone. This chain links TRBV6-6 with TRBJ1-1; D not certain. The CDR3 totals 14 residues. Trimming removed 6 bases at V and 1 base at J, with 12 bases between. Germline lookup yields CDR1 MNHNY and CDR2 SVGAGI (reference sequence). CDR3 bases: TGTGCCAGCAGCCAAAGCGCGGGGAACACTGAAGCTTTCTTT. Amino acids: CASSQSAGNTEAFF.

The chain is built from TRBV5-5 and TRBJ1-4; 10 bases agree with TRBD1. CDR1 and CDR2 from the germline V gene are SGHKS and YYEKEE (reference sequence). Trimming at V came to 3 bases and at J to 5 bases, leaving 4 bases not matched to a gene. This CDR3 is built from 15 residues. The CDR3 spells CASSSPDRGNEKLFF. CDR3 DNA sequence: TGTGCCAGCAGCTCCCCGGACAGGGGGAATGAAAAACTGTTTTTT.

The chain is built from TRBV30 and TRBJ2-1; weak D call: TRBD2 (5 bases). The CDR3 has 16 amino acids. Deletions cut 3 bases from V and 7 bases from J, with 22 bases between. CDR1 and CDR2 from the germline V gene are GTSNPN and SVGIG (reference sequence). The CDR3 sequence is CAWSGGGSYVINEQFF. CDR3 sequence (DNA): TGTGCCTGGAGCGGTGGAGGTTCATATGTTATAAATGAGCAGTTCTTC.

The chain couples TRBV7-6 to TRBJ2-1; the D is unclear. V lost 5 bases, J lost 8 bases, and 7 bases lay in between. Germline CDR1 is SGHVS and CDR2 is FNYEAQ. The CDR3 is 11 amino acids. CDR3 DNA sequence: TGTGCCAGCAGCGGAAGGCATGAGCAGTTCTTC. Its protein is CASSGRHEQFF.

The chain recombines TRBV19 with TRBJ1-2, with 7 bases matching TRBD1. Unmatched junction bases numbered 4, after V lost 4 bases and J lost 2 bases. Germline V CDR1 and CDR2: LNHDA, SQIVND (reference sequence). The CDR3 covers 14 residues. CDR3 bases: TGTGCCAGTAGTAAGACAGGGTTCAACTATGGCTACACCTTC. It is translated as CASSKTGFNYGYTF.

The CDR3 here is CASSLPYYTDEQFF. In DNA form, the CDR3 reads TGTGCCAGCAGTTTGCCATACTATACAGATGAGCAGTTCTTC. The rearrangement uses TRBV28 and TRBJ2-1; D ambiguous. The CDR3 has 14 amino acids. V was shortened by 3 bases and J by 8 bases, with 14 bases between the two germline ends. CDR1 MDHEN and CDR2 SYDVKM come from the germline V gene.

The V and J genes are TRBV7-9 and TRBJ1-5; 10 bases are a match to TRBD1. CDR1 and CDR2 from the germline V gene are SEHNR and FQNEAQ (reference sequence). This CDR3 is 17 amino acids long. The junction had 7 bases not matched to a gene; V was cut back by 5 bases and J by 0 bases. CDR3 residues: CASSVGQGDPSNQPQHF. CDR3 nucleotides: TGTGCCAGCAGCGTCGGACAGGGGGACCCTAGCAATCAGCCCCAGCATTTT.